The clone carrying this T cell receptor beta chain was found a few times. Diagnosis relied on clinical symptoms, serum thyroxine and TRAb, thyroid ultrasound and orbital computed tomography. This CDR3 contains 10 residues. CDR1 and CDR2 (germline): DFQATT, SNEGSKA (reference sequence). Trimming left V 2 bases short and J 7 bases short, with 5 bases between. These data are taken from a study of T cells in Graves' hyperthyroidism and ophthalmopathy. Amplification of TCR beta CDR3 regions used RNA as the template. TCR CDR3 regions were first amplified by RT-PCR with HTBI primers. TCRdb itself ran the multiplex PCR reads through MiXCR, one entry per CDR3 protein. The table includes roughly 640,000 distinct CDR3 sequences, about 16% detected once.

Specimen: blood. The sequence derives from a middle-aged woman with Graves' ophthalmopathy. The genes are TRBV20-1 and TRBJ1-1, with no clear D. This chain's CDR3 is CSARLDEAFF. The CDR3 DNA is TGCAGTGCTAGACTAGATGAAGCTTTCTTT.